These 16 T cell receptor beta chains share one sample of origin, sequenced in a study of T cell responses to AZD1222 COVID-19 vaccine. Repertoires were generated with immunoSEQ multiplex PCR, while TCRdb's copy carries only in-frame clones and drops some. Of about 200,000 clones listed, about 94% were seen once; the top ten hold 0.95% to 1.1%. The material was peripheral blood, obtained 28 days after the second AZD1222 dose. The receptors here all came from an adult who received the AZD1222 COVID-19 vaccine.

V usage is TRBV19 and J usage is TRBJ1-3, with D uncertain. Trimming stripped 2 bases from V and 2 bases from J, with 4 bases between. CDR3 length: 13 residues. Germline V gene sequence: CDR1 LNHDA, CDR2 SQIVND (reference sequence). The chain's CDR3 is CASSINAGNTIYF. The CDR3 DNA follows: TGTGCCAGTAGTATAAACGCTGGAAACACCATATATTTT. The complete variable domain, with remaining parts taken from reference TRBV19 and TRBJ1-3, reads DGGITQSPKYLFRKEGQNVTLSCEQNLNHDAMYWYRQDPGQGLRLIYYSQIVNDFQKGDIAEGYSVSREKKESFPLTVTSAQKNPTAFYLCASSINAGNTIYFGEGSWLTVV.

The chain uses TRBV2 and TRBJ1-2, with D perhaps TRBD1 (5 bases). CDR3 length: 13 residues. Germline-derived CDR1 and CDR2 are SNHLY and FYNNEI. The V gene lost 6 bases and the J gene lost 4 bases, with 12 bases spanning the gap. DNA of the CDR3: TGTGCCAGCAGCGTCGGGACGGTCTATGGCTACACCTTC. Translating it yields CASSVGTVYGYTF.

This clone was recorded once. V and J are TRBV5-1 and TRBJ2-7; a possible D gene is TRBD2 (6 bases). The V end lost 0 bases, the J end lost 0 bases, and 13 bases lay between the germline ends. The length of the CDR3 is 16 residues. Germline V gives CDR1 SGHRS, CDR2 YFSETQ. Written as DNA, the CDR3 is TGCGCCAGCAGCTTGGGGGTAGCGGTAAGCTCCTACGAGCAGTACTTC. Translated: CASSLGVAVSSYEQYF.

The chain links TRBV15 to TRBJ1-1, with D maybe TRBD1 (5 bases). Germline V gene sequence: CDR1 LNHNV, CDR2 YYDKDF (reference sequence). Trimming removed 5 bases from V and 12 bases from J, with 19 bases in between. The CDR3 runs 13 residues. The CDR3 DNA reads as TGTGCCACCAGCGACCGGACATGGATCGAAACTTTCTTT. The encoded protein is CATSDRTWIETFF.

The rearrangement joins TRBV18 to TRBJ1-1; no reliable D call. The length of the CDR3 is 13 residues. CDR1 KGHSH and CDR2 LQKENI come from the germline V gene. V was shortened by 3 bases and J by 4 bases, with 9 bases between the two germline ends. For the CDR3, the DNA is TGTGCCAGCTCACCCAGTGAGAGCACTGAAGCTTTCTTT. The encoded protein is CASSPSESTEAFF. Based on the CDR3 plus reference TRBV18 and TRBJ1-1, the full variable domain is NAGVMQNPRHLVRRRGQEARLRCSPMKGHSHVYWYRQLPEEGLKFMVYLQKENIIDESGMPKERFSAEFPKEGPSILRIQQVVRGDSAAYFCASSPSESTEAFFGQGTRLTVV.

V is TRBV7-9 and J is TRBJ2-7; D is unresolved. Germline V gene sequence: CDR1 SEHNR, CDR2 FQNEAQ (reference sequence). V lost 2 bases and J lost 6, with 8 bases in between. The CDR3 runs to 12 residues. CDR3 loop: CASSLTFSEQYF. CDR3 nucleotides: TGTGCCAGCAGCTTAACTTTCTCCGAGCAGTACTTC.

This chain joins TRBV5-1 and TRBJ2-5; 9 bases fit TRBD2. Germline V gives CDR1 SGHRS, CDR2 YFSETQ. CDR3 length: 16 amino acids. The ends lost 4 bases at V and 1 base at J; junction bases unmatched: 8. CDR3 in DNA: TGCGCCAGCAGCCAGGCTGCGGGGGGGCCCCAAGAGACCCAGTACTTC. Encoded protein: CASSQAAGGPQETQYF.

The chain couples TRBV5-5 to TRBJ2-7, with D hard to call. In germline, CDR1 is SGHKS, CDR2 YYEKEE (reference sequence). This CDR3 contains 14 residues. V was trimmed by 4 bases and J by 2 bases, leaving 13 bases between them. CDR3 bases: TGTGCCAGCAGCGTGGCCGTCCTTGCCTACGAGCAGTACTTC. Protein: CASSVAVLAYEQYF.

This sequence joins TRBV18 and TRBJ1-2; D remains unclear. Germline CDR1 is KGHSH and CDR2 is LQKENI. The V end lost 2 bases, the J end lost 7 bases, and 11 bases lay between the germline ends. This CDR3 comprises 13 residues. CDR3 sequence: CASSPSDLLGYTF. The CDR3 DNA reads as TGTGCCAGCTCACCATCGGACTTGCTTGGCTACACCTTC.

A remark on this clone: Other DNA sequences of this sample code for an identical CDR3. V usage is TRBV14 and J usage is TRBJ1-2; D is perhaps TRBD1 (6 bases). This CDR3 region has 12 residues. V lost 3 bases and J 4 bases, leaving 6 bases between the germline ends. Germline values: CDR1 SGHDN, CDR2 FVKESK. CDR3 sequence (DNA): TGTGCCAGCAGCCAGACAGGCTATGGCTACACCTTC. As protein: CASSQTGYGYTF. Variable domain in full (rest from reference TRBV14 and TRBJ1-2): EAGVTQFPSHSVIEKGQTVTLRCDPISGHDNLYWYRRVMGKEIKFLLHFVKESKQDESGMPNNRFLAERTGGTYSTLKVQPAELEDSGVYFCASSQTGYGYTFGSGTRLTVV.

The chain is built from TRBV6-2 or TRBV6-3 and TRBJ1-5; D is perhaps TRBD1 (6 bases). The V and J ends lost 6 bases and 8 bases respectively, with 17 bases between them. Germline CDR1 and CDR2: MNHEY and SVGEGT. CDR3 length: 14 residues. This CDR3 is CASSYMTRGEPQHF. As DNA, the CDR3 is TGTGCCAGCAGCTATATGACAAGGGGGGAGCCCCAGCATTTT.

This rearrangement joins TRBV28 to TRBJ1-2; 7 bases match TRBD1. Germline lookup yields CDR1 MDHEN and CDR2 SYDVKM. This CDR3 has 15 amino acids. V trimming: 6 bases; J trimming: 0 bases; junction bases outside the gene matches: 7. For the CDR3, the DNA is TGTGCCAGCAGGCTTAACAGGGGTGCTAACTATGGCTACACCTTC. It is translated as CASRLNRGANYGYTF.

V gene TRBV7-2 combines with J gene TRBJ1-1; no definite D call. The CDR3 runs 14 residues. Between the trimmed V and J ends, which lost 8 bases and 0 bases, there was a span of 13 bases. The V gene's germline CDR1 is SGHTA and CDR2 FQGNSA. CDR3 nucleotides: TGTGCCAGCCGGAATTCGGGTTTGAACACTGAAGCTTTCTTT. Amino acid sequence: CASRNSGLNTEAFF.

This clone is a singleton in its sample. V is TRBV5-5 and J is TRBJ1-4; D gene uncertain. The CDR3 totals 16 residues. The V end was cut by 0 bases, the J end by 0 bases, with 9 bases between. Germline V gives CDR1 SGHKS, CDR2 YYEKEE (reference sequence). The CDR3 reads CASSLGNSATNEKLFF. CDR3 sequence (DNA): TGTGCCAGCAGCTTGGGTAACAGTGCAACTAATGAAAAACTGTTTTTT.

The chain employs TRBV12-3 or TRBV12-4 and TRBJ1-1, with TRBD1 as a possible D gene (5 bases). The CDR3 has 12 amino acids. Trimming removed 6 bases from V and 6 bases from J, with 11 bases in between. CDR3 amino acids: CASRTRAPEAFF. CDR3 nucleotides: TGTGCCAGCAGAACCAGGGCCCCTGAAGCTTTCTTT.

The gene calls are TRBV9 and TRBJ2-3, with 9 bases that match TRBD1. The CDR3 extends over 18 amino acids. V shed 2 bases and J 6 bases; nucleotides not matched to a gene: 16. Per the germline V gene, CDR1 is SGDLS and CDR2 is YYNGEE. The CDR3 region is CASSVSAPGTGHKDTQYF. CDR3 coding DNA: TGTGCCAGCAGCGTTTCAGCCCCCGGGACAGGGCACAAGGATACGCAGTATTTT.